The sequence of this T cell receptor beta chain was determined in a study of blood T cell repertoires in COVID-19. For the study at large: Samples came from the United States, Italy and Spain, spanning acute and convalescent COVID-19. From T cells, B-cell-depleted T cells, or PBMCs came the material, which was cDNA or gDNA.

Per the study methods: It was from reference gene primer amplification that nucleated cell counts were estimated. Some clones are missing from TCRdb's copy, which holds only in-frame ones; the method was immunoSEQ multiplex PCR. The DNA gave D and trimming, while V, J and clone size come from that table. The data show roughly 460,000 clones, with approximately 90% seen just once and 0.75% to 0.85% held by the top ten. CDR1 is LNHDA, CDR2 SQIVND, per germline (reference sequence). The CDR3 length is 16 residues. V shed 3 bases and J 8 bases; nucleotides not matched to a gene: 9. Seattle patient enrollment occurred during active infection, with longitudinal follow-up thereafter. This clone has just one count.

Input material: peripheral blood. The gene calls are TRBV19 and TRBJ2-1, with 11 bases that match TRBD2. The sequence derives from a man younger than 30 with COVID-19, enrolled during active disease. DNA of the CDR3: TGTGCCAGTAGTATCCTTAGCGGGAGGGCACAAGATGAGCAGTTCTTC. As protein: CASSILSGRAQDEQFF.